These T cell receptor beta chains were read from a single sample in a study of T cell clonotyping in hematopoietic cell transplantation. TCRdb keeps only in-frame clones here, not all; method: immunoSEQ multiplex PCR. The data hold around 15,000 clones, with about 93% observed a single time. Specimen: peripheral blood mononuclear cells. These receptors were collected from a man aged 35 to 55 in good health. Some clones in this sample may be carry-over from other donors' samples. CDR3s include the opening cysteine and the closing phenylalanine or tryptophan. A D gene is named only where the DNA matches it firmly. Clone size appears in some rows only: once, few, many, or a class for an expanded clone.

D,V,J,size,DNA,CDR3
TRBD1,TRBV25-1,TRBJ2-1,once,TGTGCCAGCAGTGAGTGGACAGGGAGGTACAATGAGCAGTTCTTC,CASSEWTGRYNEQFF
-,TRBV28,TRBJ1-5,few,TGTGCCAGCAGTACGGGACGGAGCAATCAGCCCCAGCATTTT,CASSTGRSNQPQHF
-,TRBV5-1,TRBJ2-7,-,TGCGCCAGCAGTGAGGAGGGCTACGAGCAGTACTTC,CASSEEGYEQYF
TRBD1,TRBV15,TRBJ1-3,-,TGTGCCACCAGCAGTCCCGGGACAGGGAGAGGAAACACCATATATTTT,CATSSPGTGRGNTIYF
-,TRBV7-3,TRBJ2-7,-,TGTGCCAGCAGCCCCGACAGCTCCTACGAGCAGTACTTC,CASSPDSSYEQYF
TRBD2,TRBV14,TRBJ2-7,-,TGTGCCAGCAGCCCGGGCCCGGGACTAGCGGGAGGCCCCCCCTACGAGCAGTACTTC,CASSPGPGLAGGPPYEQYF
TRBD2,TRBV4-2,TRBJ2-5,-,TGTGCCAGCAGCCCGACTTTAGCGGGAGGAGGGCAAGAGACCCAGTACTTC,CASSPTLAGGGQETQYF
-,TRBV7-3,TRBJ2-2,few,TGTGCCAGCAGCTTACGCCCCGGGATTGGGAACACCGGGGAGCTGTTTTTT,CASSLRPGIGNTGELFF
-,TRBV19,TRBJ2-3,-,TGTGCCAGTAGTATGGGGGGCGCTGGCACAGATACGCAGTATTTT,CASSMGGAGTDTQYF
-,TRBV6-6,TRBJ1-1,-,TGTGCCAGCAGTTACCTGGGGATGAACACTGAAGCTTTCTTT,CASSYLGMNTEAFF